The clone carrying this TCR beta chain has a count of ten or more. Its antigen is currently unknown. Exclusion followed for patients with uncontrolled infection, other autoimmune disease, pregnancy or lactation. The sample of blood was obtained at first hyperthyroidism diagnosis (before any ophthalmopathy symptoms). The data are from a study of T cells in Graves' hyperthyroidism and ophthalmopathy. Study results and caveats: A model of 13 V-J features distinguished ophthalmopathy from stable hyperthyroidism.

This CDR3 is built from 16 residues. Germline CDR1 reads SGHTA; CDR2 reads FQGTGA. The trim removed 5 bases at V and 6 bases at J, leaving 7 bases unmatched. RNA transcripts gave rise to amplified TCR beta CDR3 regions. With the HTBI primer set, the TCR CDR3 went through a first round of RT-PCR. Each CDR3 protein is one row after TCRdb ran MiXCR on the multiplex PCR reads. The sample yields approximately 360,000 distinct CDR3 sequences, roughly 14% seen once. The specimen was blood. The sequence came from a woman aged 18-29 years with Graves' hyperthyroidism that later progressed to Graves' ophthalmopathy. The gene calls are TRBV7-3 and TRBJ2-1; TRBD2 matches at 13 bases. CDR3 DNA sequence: TGTGCCAGCAGCGCTCAACTAGCGGGAGGGAGCAATGAGCAGTTCTTC. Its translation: CASSAQLAGGSNEQFF.